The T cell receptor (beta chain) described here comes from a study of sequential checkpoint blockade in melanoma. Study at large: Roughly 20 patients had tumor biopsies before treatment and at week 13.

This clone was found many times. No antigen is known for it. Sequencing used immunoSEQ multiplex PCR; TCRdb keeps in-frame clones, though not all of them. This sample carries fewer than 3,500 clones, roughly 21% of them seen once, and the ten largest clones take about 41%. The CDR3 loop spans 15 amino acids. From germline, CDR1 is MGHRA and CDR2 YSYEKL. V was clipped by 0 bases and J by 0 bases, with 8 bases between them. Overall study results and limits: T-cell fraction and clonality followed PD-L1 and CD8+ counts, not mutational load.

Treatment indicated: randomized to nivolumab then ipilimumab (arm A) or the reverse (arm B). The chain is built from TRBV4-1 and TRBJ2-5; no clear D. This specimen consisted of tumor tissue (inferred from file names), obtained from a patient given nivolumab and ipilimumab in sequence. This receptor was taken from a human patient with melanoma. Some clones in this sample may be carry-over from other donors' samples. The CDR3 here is CASSQDWTYQETQYF. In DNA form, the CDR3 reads TGCGCCAGCAGCCAAGATTGGACGTACCAAGAGACCCAGTACTTC.